Shown below are 21 T cell receptor beta chains from a single sample sequenced in a study of CD8 T cells in Susac syndrome. Reverse transcription of about 0.5 to 1 ug RNA used random hexamers. TCRdb re-called the immunoSEQ multiplex PCR reads with MiXCR, one entry per CDR3 protein. The data contain 170,000 or so distinct CDR3 sequences, under 95% of them singletons. Sequencing input: CD4+ T cells from PBMCs. These receptors were collected from a human donor with multiple sclerosis.

In its sample, this clonotype was seen once. The chain carries TRBV30 and TRBJ2-6; TRBD1 might be the D (6 bases). V lost 5 bases and J lost 0, with 11 bases in between. Germline V gives CDR1 GTSNPN, CDR2 SVGIG (reference sequence). The CDR3 is made up of 15 amino acids. The CDR3: CAWAGQHSGANVLTF. The CDR3 DNA reads TGTGCCTGGGCCGGACAGCACTCTGGGGCCAACGTCCTGACTTTC.

The chain couples TRBV25-1 to TRBJ2-3; D is unclear. The CDR3 covers 11 residues. The V end was cut by 4 bases, the J end by 7 bases, with 6 bases between. Germline-derived CDR1 and CDR2 are MGHDK and SYGVNS. The CDR3 loop reads CASSGEYTQYF. The DNA for the CDR3 is TGTGCCAGCAGTGGCGAGTATACGCAGTATTTT.

This chain uses TRBV29-1 with TRBJ2-2; tentative D call: TRBD1 (6 bases). V was shortened by 6 bases and J by 4 bases, with 15 bases between the two germline ends. The V gene's germline CDR1 is SQVTM and CDR2 ANQGSEA. CDR3 length: 14 residues. In DNA form, the CDR3 reads TGCAGCGTCCGGGGCAGGGGTAGCACCGGGGAGCTGTTTTTT. This gives the protein CSVRGRGSTGELFF.

The rearrangement uses TRBV20-1 and TRBJ1-2; 10 bases fit TRBD1. V lost 4 bases, J lost 3 bases, and 8 bases stayed unmatched. Germline V gives CDR1 DFQATT, CDR2 SNEGSKA (reference sequence). The CDR3 contains 15 residues. The CDR3 here is CSAKIRTGGDYGYTF. CDR3 in DNA: TGCAGTGCTAAAATCCGGACAGGGGGTGACTATGGCTACACCTTC.

This clonotype has a single count. The V call is TRBV5-6, the J call TRBJ1-2; D remains unclear. The germline V and J ends were trimmed by 0 bases and 1 base, with 7 bases remaining between them. This CDR3 has 14 residues. The germline V gene encodes CDR1 SGHDT and CDR2 YYEEEE. The CDR3 is CASSLAANNYGYTF. The CDR3 nucleotides read TGTGCCAGCAGCTTGGCTGCGAATAACTATGGCTACACCTTC.

This rearrangement joins TRBV30 to TRBJ1-5; D may be TRBD1 (5 bases). This CDR3 comprises 12 residues. CDR1 is GTSNPN, CDR2 SVGIG, per germline (reference sequence). Trimming took 3 bases from V and 4 from J, leaving 7 bases between them. CDR3 protein: CAWSYRNQPQHF. CDR3 coding DNA: TGTGCCTGGAGCTACAGGAATCAGCCCCAGCATTTT.

CDR3 nucleotides: TGTGCCAGCAGCACCGCGACAGTCGGCATCACCTTC. This sequence encodes CASSTATVGITF. The chain joins TRBV6-2 or TRBV6-3 to TRBJ1-2, with D possibly TRBD1 on 5 matching bases. Per the germline V gene, CDR1 is MNHEY and CDR2 is SVGEGT. V lost 6 bases to trimming and J lost 13 bases, with 18 bases between them. This CDR3 is built from 12 residues.

CDR3 bases: TGTGCCAGCAGCTTACAGGGGCGCGGGGACCAGTACTTC. It codes for CASSLQGRGDQYF. The chain links TRBV7-2 to TRBJ2-5, with D possibly called TRBD1 or TRBD2 (6 bases each). Germline CDR1 and CDR2: SGHTA and FQGNSA. V was trimmed by 2 bases and J by 10 bases, leaving 14 bases between them. There are 13 residues in the CDR3. The complete variable domain, with remaining parts taken from reference TRBV7-2 and TRBJ2-5, reads GAGVSQSPSNKVTEKGKDVELRCDPISGHTALYWYRQSLGQGLEFLIYFQGNSAPDKSGLPSDRFSAERTGGSVSTLTIQRTQQEDSAVYLCASSLQGRGDQYFGPGTRLLVL.

This sequence joins TRBV10-2 and TRBJ1-5; no definite D call. Trimming took 2 bases from V and 8 from J, leaving 16 bases between them. Germline-derived CDR1 and CDR2 are WSHSY and SAAADI. The CDR3 totals 15 residues. The CDR3 spells CASSEETLARKPQHF. CDR3 DNA: TGCGCCAGCAGTGAGGAGACCCTAGCGAGGAAGCCCCAGCATTTT.

The count of this clonotype is one. V is TRBV28 and J is TRBJ2-1; no definite D call. Germline CDR1 and CDR2: MDHEN and SYDVKM. This CDR3 has 12 residues. The germline V and J ends were trimmed by 6 bases and 4 bases, with 7 bases remaining between them. CDR3: CASRQRYNEQFF. CDR3 bases: TGTGCCAGCAGACAACGATACAATGAGCAGTTCTTC. The full variable domain, rest sourced from reference TRBV28 and TRBJ2-1, is DVKVTQSSRYLVKRTGEKVFLECVQDMDHENMFWYRQDPGLGLRLIYFSYDVKMKEKGDIPEGYSVSREKKERFSLILESASTNQTSMYLCASRQRYNEQFFGPGTRLTVL.

This clonotype showed up just once. The chain couples TRBV7-2 to TRBJ2-7, with TRBD2 matching over 10 bases. V gave up 5 bases and J gave up 3 bases; unmatched junction bases: 10. CDR1 and CDR2 from the germline V gene are SGHTA and FQGNSA. This CDR3 has 16 amino acids. The CDR3 loop is CASSQAGGLNFYEQYF. In DNA form, the CDR3 reads TGTGCCAGCAGCCAAGCGGGAGGGTTGAACTTCTACGAGCAGTACTTC.

The V call is TRBV6-1, the J call TRBJ2-3; no clear D. CDR3 size: 14 residues. Trimming took 4 bases from V and 2 from J, leaving 10 bases between them. Germline loops: CDR1 MNHNS, CDR2 SASEGT. The CDR3 DNA is TGTGCCAGCAGTGGAGTGACGGACACAGATACGCAGTATTTT. Its translation: CASSGVTDTDTQYF.

CDR3 DNA: TGTGCCAGCAGTTCATCACAACATTTCTATGGCTACACCTTC. Translating gives CASSSSQHFYGYTF. The rearrangement uses TRBV3-1 and TRBJ1-2; D is undetermined. Between the trimmed V and J ends, which lost 6 bases and 4 bases, there was a span of 15 bases. The CDR3 consists of 14 residues. Per germline, CDR1 LGHDT and CDR2 YNNKEL (reference sequence).

The chain is built from TRBV5-1 and TRBJ2-5; D ambiguous. Trimming took off 4 bases at V and 5 bases at J, with 12 bases between the two ends. In germline, CDR1 is SGHRS, CDR2 YFSETQ. This CDR3 region has 13 residues. CDR3: CASSTGGGETQYF. The CDR3 DNA follows: TGCGCCAGCAGCACCGGCGGCGGTGAGACCCAGTACTTC.

The V gene is TRBV20-1, the J gene TRBJ1-5, with 9 nucleotides matching TRBD1. CDR1 is DFQATT, CDR2 SNEGSKA, per germline (reference sequence). CDR3 length: 16 residues. Unmatched junction bases numbered 15, after V lost 5 bases and J lost 7 bases. The CDR3: CSAAPEQGAFGQPQHF. The CDR3, as DNA: TGCAGTGCTGCCCCCGAACAGGGGGCCTTCGGGCAGCCCCAGCATTTT.

The chain is built from TRBV24-1 and TRBJ1-2; 8 positions agree with TRBD1. V shed 3 bases, J shed 8 bases, and the junction held 10 bases outside the gene matches. The CDR3 consists of 15 residues. CDR1 is KGHDR and CDR2 is SFDVKD in the germline V gene. The CDR3 coding sequence is TGTGCCACCAGTGATCCCGGACAGGGACTTTTGGGCTACACCTTC. It codes for CATSDPGQGLLGYTF.

V gene TRBV7-9 combines with J gene TRBJ1-2, with TRBD1 as a possible D gene (6 bases). With 5 bases removed from V and 4 bases from J, the gap between germline ends came to 11 bases. This CDR3 has 13 amino acids. Looked up from germline, CDR1 is SEHNR and CDR2 is FQNEAQ (reference sequence). CDR3 sequence: CASSLQGPYGYTF. CDR3 in DNA: TGTGCCAGCAGCCTTCAGGGGCCCTATGGCTACACCTTC.

The CDR3 coding sequence is TGTGCCAGCACGGGGAGCACTGAAGCTTTCTTT. Translating gives CASTGSTEAFF. V usage is TRBV6-5 and J usage is TRBJ1-1; D is unclear. V lost 7 bases and J 4 bases, leaving 7 bases between the germline ends. CDR1 is MNHEY, CDR2 SVGAGI, per germline. The CDR3 runs 11 residues.

This rearrangement joins TRBV20-1 to TRBJ2-5; 9 nucleotides line up with TRBD2. V gave up 6 bases and J gave up 7 bases; unmatched junction bases: 15. This CDR3 has 15 residues. The germline V gene has CDR1 DFQATT and CDR2 SNEGSKA (reference sequence). The CDR3 reads CSAPGGAGGPGTQYF. The CDR3 DNA is TGCAGTGCCCCGGGGGGCGCGGGAGGGCCCGGGACCCAGTACTTC.

This chain uses TRBV2 with TRBJ1-2; D may be TRBD1 (5 bases). Germline V gene sequence: CDR1 SNHLY, CDR2 FYNNEI. The CDR3 is 13 residues long. Trimming cost V 9 bases and J 4 bases, with 15 bases left between them. This chain's CDR3 is CARGDLRVYGYTF. CDR3 bases: TGTGCCAGAGGGGACCTCCGGGTCTATGGCTACACCTTC.

This clonotype occurred once. This chain links TRBV25-1 with TRBJ1-2; 7 positions match TRBD1. The trim removed 8 bases at V and 4 bases at J, leaving 10 bases unmatched. Per germline, CDR1 MGHDK and CDR2 SYGVNS. The CDR3 has 14 residues. CDR3 coding DNA: TGTGCCAGCGGAGCCTCTGACAGGGTCTATGGCTACACCTTC. Amino acid sequence: CASGASDRVYGYTF.